This TCR beta chain stems from a study of PD-L1 blockade in urothelial cancer. Across the study: Patients initiated atezolizumab in about 2014 at 1,200 mg intravenously every 3 weeks. Reported median T cell count for blood samples was around 140,000. Blood drawn 3 weeks (second dose) and 6 weeks after treatment start was analyzed. The study's findings and limits: Pretreatment TCR clonality in blood, when below the median, was predictive of better survival.

Clones were read by immunoSEQ multiplex PCR, and TCRdb kept only the in-frame ones, dropping some. This table has approximately 91,000 clones, 83% appearing once. The time point here: peripheral blood 6 weeks after treatment start. Germline values: CDR1 SGHVS, CDR2 FQNEAQ. The CDR3 runs to 16 residues. Between the trimmed V and J ends, which lost 5 bases and 0 bases, there was a span of 13 bases. The table lists this clone with a count of one. Its target is not known. This TCR was recovered from a man between 65 and 85 years old with urothelial cancer. Sequencing used PBMCs, obtained around atezolizumab (anti-PD-L1) treatment. The rearrangement joins TRBV7-8 to TRBJ1-4; D call uncertain. The CDR3 DNA follows: TGTGCCAGCAGCCAAATCCGGTTTGCAACTAATGAAAAACTGTTTTTT. This translates into CASSQIRFATNEKLFF.